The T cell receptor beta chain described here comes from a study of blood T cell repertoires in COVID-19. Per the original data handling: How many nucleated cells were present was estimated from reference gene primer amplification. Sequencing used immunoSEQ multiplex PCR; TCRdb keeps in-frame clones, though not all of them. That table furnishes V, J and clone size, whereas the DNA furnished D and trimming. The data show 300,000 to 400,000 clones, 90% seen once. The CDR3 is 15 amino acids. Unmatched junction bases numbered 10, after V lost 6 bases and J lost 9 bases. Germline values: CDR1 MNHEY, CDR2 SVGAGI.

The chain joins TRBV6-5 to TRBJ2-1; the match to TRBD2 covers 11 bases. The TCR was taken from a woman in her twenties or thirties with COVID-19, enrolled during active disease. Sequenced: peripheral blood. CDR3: CASSPLAGVVSEQFF. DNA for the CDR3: TGTGCCAGCAGCCCACTAGCGGGAGTGGTTAGTGAGCAGTTCTTC.